The 2 T cell receptor beta chains reported below all come from one sample, sequenced in a study of blood T cell repertoires in COVID-19. The assay was immunoSEQ multiplex PCR, and TCRdb's table has in-frame clones only and misses some. Of some 120,000 clones detected, roughly nine tenths appear once; the ten largest clones hold about 4%. The sequenced sample was peripheral blood. The receptors stem from a man in his fifties with active COVID-19.

V and J are TRBV6-4 and TRBJ2-7; maybe TRBD1 (6 bases). Germline values: CDR1 MRHNA, CDR2 SNTAGT. The CDR3 totals 13 residues. Trimming left V 4 bases short and J 0 bases short, with 7 bases between. The CDR3 region has the DNA TGTGCCAGCAGTGGGGACACCTCCTACGAGCAGTACTTC. Translation: CASSGDTSYEQYF.

As to this clone: One end of the junction does not line up with germline, which may come from a read error. The J gene is TRBJ1-5, the V gene TRBV6-1, with TRBD1 matching 8 bases. Germline V lookup: CDR1 MNHNS, CDR2 SASEGT. The CDR3 covers 14 residues. DNA for the CDR3: TGTGCCAGCAGGGAAGACAGGGGTCATAGGCCCCAGCATTTT. Protein product: CASREDRGHRPQHF.